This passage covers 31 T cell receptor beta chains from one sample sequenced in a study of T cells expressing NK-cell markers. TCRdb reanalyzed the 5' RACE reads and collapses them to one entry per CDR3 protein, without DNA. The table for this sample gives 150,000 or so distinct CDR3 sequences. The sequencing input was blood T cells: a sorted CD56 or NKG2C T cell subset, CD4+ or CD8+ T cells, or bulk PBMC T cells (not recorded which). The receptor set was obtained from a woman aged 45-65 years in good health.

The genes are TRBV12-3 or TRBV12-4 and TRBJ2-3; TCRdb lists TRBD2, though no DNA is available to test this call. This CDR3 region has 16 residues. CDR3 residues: CASSPTSGGGTDTQYF.

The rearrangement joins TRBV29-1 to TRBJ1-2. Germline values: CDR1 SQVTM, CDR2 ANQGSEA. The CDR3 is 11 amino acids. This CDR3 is CSVAPNLGYTF.

CDR3 loop: CASSPWGLAGGYEQFF. The chain uses TRBV4-1 and TRBJ2-1; the TRBD2 assignment by TCRdb is unverifiable without DNA. Germline V gives CDR1 MGHRA, CDR2 YSYEKL. The CDR3 is made up of 16 amino acids.

This CDR3 reads CATKPSGSLLNEQFF. This chain connects TRBV6-1 to TRBJ2-1; no DNA is available, so the TRBD2 call from TCRdb remains unchecked. CDR1 is MNHNS, CDR2 SASEGT, per germline. CDR3 length: 15 residues.

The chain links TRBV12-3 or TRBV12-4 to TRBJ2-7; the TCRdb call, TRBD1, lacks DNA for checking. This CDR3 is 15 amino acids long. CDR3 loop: CASSSTLDNSYEQYF.

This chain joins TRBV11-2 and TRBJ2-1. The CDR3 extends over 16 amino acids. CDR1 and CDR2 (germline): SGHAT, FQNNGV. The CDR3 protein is CASSSHYKNSYNEQFF.

The CDR3 loop reads CATTPAGNTGELFF. This chain uses TRBV24-1 with TRBJ2-2; TCRdb indicates TRBD2, and absent DNA this call remains unverified. The CDR3 runs to 14 residues. The germline V gene has CDR1 KGHDR and CDR2 SFDVKD.

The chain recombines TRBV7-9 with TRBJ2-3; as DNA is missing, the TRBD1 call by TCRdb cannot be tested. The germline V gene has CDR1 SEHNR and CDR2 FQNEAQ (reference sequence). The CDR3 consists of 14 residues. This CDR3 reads CASSPWDRADTQYF.

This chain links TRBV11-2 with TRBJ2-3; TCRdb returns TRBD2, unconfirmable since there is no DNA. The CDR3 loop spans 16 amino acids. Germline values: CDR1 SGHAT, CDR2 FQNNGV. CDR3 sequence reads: CASSSLAGGTTDTQYF.

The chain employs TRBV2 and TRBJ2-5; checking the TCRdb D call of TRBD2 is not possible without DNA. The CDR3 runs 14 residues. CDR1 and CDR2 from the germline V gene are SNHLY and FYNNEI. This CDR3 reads CASSSNPDYETQYF. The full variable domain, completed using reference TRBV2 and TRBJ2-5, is EPEVTQTPSHQVTQMGQEVILRCVPISNHLYFYWYRQILGQKVEFLVSFYNNEISEKSEIFDDQFSVERPDGSNFTLKIRSTKLEDSAMYFCASSSNPDYETQYFGPGTRLLVL.

The CDR3: CATSDTSFSNQPQHF. This chain uses TRBV24-1 with TRBJ1-5. CDR1 is KGHDR, CDR2 SFDVKD, per germline. The CDR3 is 15 amino acids.

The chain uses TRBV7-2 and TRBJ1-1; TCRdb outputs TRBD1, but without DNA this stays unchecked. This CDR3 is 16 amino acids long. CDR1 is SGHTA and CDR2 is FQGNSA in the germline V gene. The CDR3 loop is CASSLSLTVAQTEAFF.

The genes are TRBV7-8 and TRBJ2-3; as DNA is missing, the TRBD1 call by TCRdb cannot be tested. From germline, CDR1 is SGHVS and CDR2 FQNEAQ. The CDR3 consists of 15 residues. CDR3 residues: CASSLDRPSTDTQYF.

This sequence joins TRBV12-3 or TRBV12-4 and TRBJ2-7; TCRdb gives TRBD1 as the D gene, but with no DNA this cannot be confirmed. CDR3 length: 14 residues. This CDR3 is CASTPGTGLDEQYF.

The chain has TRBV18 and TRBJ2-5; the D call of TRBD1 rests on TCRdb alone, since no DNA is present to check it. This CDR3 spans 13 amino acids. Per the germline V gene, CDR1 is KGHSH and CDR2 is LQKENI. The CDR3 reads CASSSLGDETQYF.

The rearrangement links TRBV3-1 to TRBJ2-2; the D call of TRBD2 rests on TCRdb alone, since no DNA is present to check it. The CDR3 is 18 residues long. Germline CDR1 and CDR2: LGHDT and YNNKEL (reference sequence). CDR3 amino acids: CASSPSSGREPPTGELFF.

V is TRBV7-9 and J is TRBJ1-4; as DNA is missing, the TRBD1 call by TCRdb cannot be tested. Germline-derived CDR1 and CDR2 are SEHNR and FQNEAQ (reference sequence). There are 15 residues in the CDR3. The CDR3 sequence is CASSSGTEEAEKLFF.

CDR3 sequence: CASSFRGLATEAFF. The V and J genes are TRBV12-3 or TRBV12-4 and TRBJ1-1. The CDR3 runs 14 residues.

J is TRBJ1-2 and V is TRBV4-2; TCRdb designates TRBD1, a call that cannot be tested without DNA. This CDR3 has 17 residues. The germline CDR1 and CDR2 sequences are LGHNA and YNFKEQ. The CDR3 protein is CASSQDRGTGPNYGYTF.

The CDR3 reads CASSLGGEGRETQYF. The rearrangement joins TRBV12-3 or TRBV12-4 to TRBJ2-5; TCRdb indicates TRBD2, and absent DNA this call remains unverified. The CDR3 spans 15 residues.

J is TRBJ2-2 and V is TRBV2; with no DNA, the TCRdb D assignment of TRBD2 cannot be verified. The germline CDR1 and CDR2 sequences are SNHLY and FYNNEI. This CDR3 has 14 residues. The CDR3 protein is CASSRTRGPGELFF.

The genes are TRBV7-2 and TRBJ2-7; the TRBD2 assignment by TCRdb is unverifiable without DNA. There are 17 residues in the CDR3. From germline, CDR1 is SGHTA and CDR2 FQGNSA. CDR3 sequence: CASSLAQLAGGGYEQYF. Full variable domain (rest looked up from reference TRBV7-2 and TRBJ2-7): GAGVSQSPSNKVTEKGKDVELRCDPISGHTALYWYRQSLGQGLEFLIYFQGNSAPDKSGLPSDRFSAERTGGSVSTLTIQRTQQEDSAVYLCASSLAQLAGGGYEQYFGPGTRLTVT.

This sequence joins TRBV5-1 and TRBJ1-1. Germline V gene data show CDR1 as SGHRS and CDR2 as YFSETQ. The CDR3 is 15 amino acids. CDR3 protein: CASSLSENRVTEAFF.

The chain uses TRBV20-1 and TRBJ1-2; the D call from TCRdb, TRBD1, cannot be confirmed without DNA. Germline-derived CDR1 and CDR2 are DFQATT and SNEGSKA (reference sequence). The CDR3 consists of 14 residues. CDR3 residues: CSARVDRADYGYTF.

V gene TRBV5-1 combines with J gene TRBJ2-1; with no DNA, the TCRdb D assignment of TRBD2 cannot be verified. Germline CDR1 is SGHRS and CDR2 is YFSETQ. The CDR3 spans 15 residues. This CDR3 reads CASSTLAGSNNEQFF.

The CDR3 region is CSVYSRGRRYEQFF. The chain has TRBV29-1 and TRBJ2-1; checking the TCRdb D call of TRBD2 is not possible without DNA. The germline gives CDR1 SQVTM, CDR2 ANQGSEA. The CDR3 is made up of 14 amino acids.

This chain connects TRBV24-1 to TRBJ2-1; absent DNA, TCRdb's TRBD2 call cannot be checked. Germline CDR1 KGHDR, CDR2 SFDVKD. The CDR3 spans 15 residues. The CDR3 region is CATSARLAAHNEQFF.

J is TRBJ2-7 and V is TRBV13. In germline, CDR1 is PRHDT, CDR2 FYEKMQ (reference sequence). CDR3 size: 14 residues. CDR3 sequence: CASSLGLGAGEQYF.

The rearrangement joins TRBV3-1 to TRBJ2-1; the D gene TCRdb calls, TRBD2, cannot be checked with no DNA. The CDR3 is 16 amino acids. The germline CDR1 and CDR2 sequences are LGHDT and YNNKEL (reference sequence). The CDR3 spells CASSQVEAGGINEQFF.

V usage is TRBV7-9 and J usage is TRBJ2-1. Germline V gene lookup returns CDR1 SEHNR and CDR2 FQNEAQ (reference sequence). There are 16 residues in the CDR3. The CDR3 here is CACSSHAGGAPNEQFF.

The CDR3 sequence: CASSYSIRGSTGELFF. The chain employs TRBV6-6 and TRBJ2-2; TCRdb's assignment of TRBD1 cannot be checked, as there is no DNA. This CDR3 spans 16 amino acids. The V gene's germline CDR1 is MNHNY and CDR2 SVGAGI (reference sequence).